Each of the 24 T cell receptor beta chains below was sequenced from the same sample in a study of spatial heterogeneity in lung cancer. Points from the study as a whole: Higher tumor mutation counts went along with higher counts of expanded intratumoral alpha and beta TCRs.

Time point given: sample taken at primary tumor resection. For these receptors, no antigen is known. MiXCR, applied by TCRdb to the 5' RACE reads, yields one record per CDR3 protein. Of 7,000 or so distinct CDR3 sequences listed, 15% to 20% are singletons. The sample here was lung tumor tissue, taken at surgery. The source of these receptors is a female donor with early-stage non-small cell lung cancer.

This clonotype was seen a handful of times. The J gene is TRBJ2-1, the V gene TRBV15; maybe TRBD1 (5 bases). With 1 base removed from V and 8 bases from J, the gap between germline ends came to 9 bases. The CDR3 has 13 residues. Germline V gene sequence: CDR1 LNHNV, CDR2 YYDKDF (reference sequence). The CDR3 protein is CATSRGEGDEQFF. Here the CDR3 DNA reads TGTGCCACCAGCAGAGGAGAAGGGGATGAGCAGTTCTTC.

This chain links TRBV19 with TRBJ2-5, with D unresolved. The germline CDR1 and CDR2 sequences are LNHDA and SQIVND (reference sequence). Trimming took off 1 base at V and 3 bases at J, with 6 bases between the two ends. The CDR3 has 13 residues. The CDR3 loop is CASSIGTKETQYF. The CDR3 nucleotides read TGTGCCAGTAGTATAGGGACCAAAGAGACCCAGTACTTC.

The V and J genes are TRBV6-2 or TRBV6-3 and TRBJ2-3; 12 bases agree with TRBD2. The CDR3 has 15 amino acids. Germline V gene data show CDR1 as MNHEY and CDR2 as SVGEGT. The V gene end was trimmed by 7 bases and the J gene end by 5 bases; junction bases not matched to a gene: 7. The CDR3 here is CASTPLAGGRDTQYF. The DNA for the CDR3 is TGTGCCAGCACTCCACTAGCGGGGGGCCGAGATACGCAGTATTTT.

This clonotype was seen only a few times. The CDR3 nucleotides are TGTGCCAGCAGCTTTGTCTGGGACCGCAACTATGGCTACACCTTC. This encodes CASSFVWDRNYGYTF. The V call is TRBV12-1, the J call TRBJ1-2; the D call of TRBD1 is as the table states it, not checked on the DNA. TRBV12-1 corresponds to a pseudogene. The CDR3 has 15 residues.

The CDR3 spells CASSYQLSARSSYNEQFF. DNA for the CDR3: TGTGCCAGCAGTTACCAGCTGAGCGCTCGTAGCTCCTACAATGAGCAGTTCTTC. The rearrangement joins TRBV6-2 or TRBV6-3 to TRBJ2-1; D is undetermined. Germline V CDR1 and CDR2: MNHEY, SVGEGT. There are 18 residues in the CDR3. V was trimmed by 2 bases and J by 0 bases, leaving 17 bases between them.

This clonotype appeared a few times. This sequence joins TRBV12-3 or TRBV12-4 and TRBJ2-1; 9 bases match TRBD1. The ends lost 6 bases at V and 5 bases at J; junction bases unmatched: 8. CDR3 length equals 15 residues. Here the CDR3 DNA reads TGTGCCAGCAGGCGCGGACAGGGGACCAACAATGAGCAGTTCTTC. Translation: CASRRGQGTNNEQFF.

V and J are TRBV13 and TRBJ2-1, with D maybe TRBD1 (7 bases). Trimming shortened V by 5 bases and J by 5 bases, and 16 bases separated the two germline ends. The length of the CDR3 is 15 residues. Germline CDR1 is PRHDT and CDR2 is FYEKMQ (reference sequence). The CDR3 DNA reads TGTGCCAGCAGCCCAGGGGGGAGGACTGACAATGAGCAGTTCTTC. The encoded protein is CASSPGGRTDNEQFF.

The CDR3 is CASSPVGANTEAFF. The CDR3, as DNA: TGTGCCAGCTCCCCGGTAGGGGCCAACACTGAAGCTTTCTTT. The chain employs TRBV28 and TRBJ1-1; D might be TRBD1 (5 bases). V was shortened by 8 bases and J by 2 bases, with 15 bases between the two germline ends. CDR3 length: 14 amino acids. The germline gives CDR1 MDHEN, CDR2 SYDVKM.

Within the sample, this clonotype is medium-sized (0.01 to 0.1%). The rearrangement joins TRBV6-1 to TRBJ2-1; 10 bases are a match to TRBD1. The J segment lost 3 bases and the V segment lost 6 bases, leaving 5 bases of the junction unmatched. Germline lookup yields CDR1 MNHNS and CDR2 SASEGT. CDR3 length: 15 residues. The CDR3 here is CASRHRTGGYNEQFF. The DNA for the CDR3 is TGTGCCAGCAGACATAGGACAGGGGGCTACAATGAGCAGTTCTTC.

The table lists this clonotype with a few counts. The chain couples TRBV19 to TRBJ2-7; TRBD2 agrees at 7 bases. With V trimmed by 3 bases and J by 2 bases, 1 base remained unmatched. The CDR3 covers 13 residues. From germline, CDR1 is LNHDA and CDR2 SQIVND (reference sequence). Written as DNA, the CDR3 is TGTGCCAGTAGTATTGGGGGGGCCTACGAGCAGTACTTC. Encoded protein: CASSIGGAYEQYF. Filled out from reference TRBV19 and TRBJ2-7, the complete variable domain reads DGGITQSPKYLFRKEGQNVTLSCEQNLNHDAMYWYRQDPGQGLRLIYYSQIVNDFQKGDIAEGYSVSREKKESFPLTVTSAQKNPTAFYLCASSIGGAYEQYFGPGTRLTVT.

The chain joins TRBV7-8 to TRBJ1-3; 7 bases match TRBD1. This CDR3 comprises 15 residues. Germline CDR1 and CDR2: SGHVS and FQNEAQ. The V gene end was trimmed by 1 base and the J gene end by 6 bases; junction bases not matched to a gene: 6. The CDR3 region has the DNA TGTGCCAGCAGCTTAGTAGGGGGCACTGAAAACACCATATATTTT. Translated: CASSLVGGTENTIYF.

The chain links TRBV13 to TRBJ1-3; D call uncertain. Germline V gene data show CDR1 as PRHDT and CDR2 as FYEKMQ (reference sequence). This CDR3 is built from 12 residues. The V end lost 0 bases, the J end lost 7 bases, and 4 bases lay between the germline ends. In DNA, the CDR3 is TGTGCCAGCAGCTTAGGATGGAACACCATATATTTT. Its protein product is CASSLGWNTIYF.

CDR3 nucleotides: TGTGCCTGGAGTGTACACGGGGGAGGCAATCAGCCCCAGCATTTT. Its translation is CAWSVHGGGNQPQHF. The chain is built from TRBV30 and TRBJ1-5; D might be TRBD1 (5 bases). The germline V and J ends were trimmed by 0 bases and 2 bases, with 11 bases remaining between them. This CDR3 is 15 amino acids long. Germline-derived CDR1 and CDR2 are GTSNPN and SVGIG (reference sequence).

The CDR3 is CASSYGDRPVWQYF. The CDR3 DNA follows: TGTGCCAGCAGCTACGGGGACAGGCCGGTTTGGCAGTATTTT. The chain is built from TRBV7-9 and TRBJ2-3, with 8 nucleotides matching TRBD1. The CDR3 length is 14 residues. Germline loops: CDR1 SEHNR, CDR2 FQNEAQ (reference sequence). V lost 4 bases to trimming and J lost 11 bases; unmatched junction nucleotides: 11.

In its sample, this clonotype ranks as medium-sized (0.01 to 0.1%). V usage is TRBV5-6 and J usage is TRBJ2-3; no clear D. From germline, CDR1 is SGHDT and CDR2 YYEEEE. V dropped 1 base and J dropped 0 bases, with 6 bases sitting between them. This CDR3 has 14 amino acids. This chain's CDR3 is CASSLPASTDTQYF. In DNA, the CDR3 is TGTGCCAGCAGCTTGCCAGCTAGCACAGATACGCAGTATTTT.

This clonotype was seen a handful of times. The genes are TRBV29-1 and TRBJ1-1; tentatively, D is TRBD1 (6 bases). The germline V gene encodes CDR1 SQVTM and CDR2 ANQGSEA. The ends were cut back, 4 bases at V and 3 bases at J, with 18 bases in the middle. This CDR3 has 15 amino acids. As DNA, the CDR3 is TGCAGCGTTGTGTTCTTAGGAGGGGGGGACACTGAAGCTTTCTTT. Amino acids: CSVVFLGGGDTEAFF. Full variable domain (remainder filled in from reference TRBV29-1 and TRBJ1-1): SAVISQKPSRDICQRGTSLTIQCQVDSQVTMMFWYRQQPGQSLTLIATANQGSEATYESGFVIDKFPISRPNLTFSTLTVSNMSPEDSSIYLCSVVFLGGGDTEAFFGQGTRLTVV.

This clonotype counts as medium-sized (0.01 to 0.1%). The chain combines TRBV29-1 with TRBJ2-2, with TRBD2 identical over 9 bases. This CDR3 is 13 amino acids long. The germline V gene encodes CDR1 SQVTM and CDR2 ANQGSEA. Trimming cost V 4 bases and J 6 bases; bases outside gene matches: 3. The CDR3 loop is CSVGRGGAGELFF. The CDR3 DNA is TGCAGCGTTGGTCGCGGGGGGGCCGGGGAGCTGTTTTTT.

Judged by abundance, this clonotype is medium-sized. The CDR3 bases are TGTGCCATCAGTAGCCAAATCCCGACAGGGGACTATGGCTACACCTTC. Residues: CAISSQIPTGDYGYTF. The chain is built from TRBV10-3 and TRBJ1-2, with 8 bases identical to TRBD1. V dropped 5 bases and J dropped 3; count of bases not matched to a gene: 11. CDR1 ENHRY and CDR2 SYGVKD come from the germline V gene. The CDR3 has 16 amino acids.

The rearrangement uses TRBV5-5 and TRBJ1-3; D uncertain. This CDR3 region has 16 residues. V was cut by 0 bases and J by 0 bases, with 10 bases left in between. CDR1 and CDR2 (germline): SGHKS, YYEKEE (reference sequence). DNA of the CDR3: TGTGCCAGCAGCTTGGACCCGGGCAGCTCTGGAAACACCATATATTTT. Translation: CASSLDPGSSGNTIYF.

This clonotype ranks as medium-sized. J is TRBJ2-7 and V is TRBV7-9; the D gene is possibly TRBD1 (5 bases). The germline V gene has CDR1 SEHNR and CDR2 FQNEAQ (reference sequence). Trimming cost V 0 bases and J 2 bases, with 5 bases left between them. This CDR3 region has 13 residues. DNA for the CDR3: TGTGCCAGCAGCTTAGCAGGGGCCTACGAGCAGTACTTC. This sequence encodes CASSLAGAYEQYF. The full variable domain, with the rest looked up from reference TRBV7-9 and TRBJ2-7, is DTGVSQNPRHKITKRGQNVTFRCDPISEHNRLYWYRQTLGQGPEFLTYFQNEAQLEKSRLLSDRFSAERPKGSFSTLEIQRTEQGDSAMYLCASSLAGAYEQYFGPGTRLTVT.

The chain links TRBV29-1 to TRBJ2-5, with D perhaps TRBD1 (6 bases). Germline CDR1 SQVTM, CDR2 ANQGSEA. The CDR3 totals 13 residues. Trimming shortened V by 1 base and J by 1 base, and 7 bases separated the two germline ends. CDR3 DNA sequence: TGCAGCGTTGAAGGGGACATCCAAGAGACCCAGTACTTC. Its protein product is CSVEGDIQETQYF.

Only a few counts were recorded for this clonotype. The rearrangement uses TRBV24-1 and TRBJ2-3; possibly TRBD1 for D (6 bases). The CDR3 is 14 amino acids. Germline-derived CDR1 and CDR2 are KGHDR and SFDVKD. Trimming shortened V by 4 bases and J by 1 base, and 8 bases separated the two germline ends. The CDR3 coding sequence is TGTGCCACCAGTGAGGCAGGGGGCACAGATACGCAGTATTTT. Translated, it gives CATSEAGGTDTQYF.

This clonotype rates as medium-sized. J is TRBJ2-7 and V is TRBV7-2, with 8 bases that match TRBD2. Trimming removed 2 bases from V and 0 bases from J; junction bases left unmatched: 6. The CDR3 sequence is 16 residues long. Germline loops: CDR1 SGHTA, CDR2 FQGNSA. The CDR3 protein is CASSLSGAGVSYEQYF. As DNA, the CDR3 is TGTGCCAGCAGCTTAAGTGGAGCGGGGGTCTCCTACGAGCAGTACTTC.

This clonotype was seen only a few times. V is TRBV4-1 and J is TRBJ2-2; TRBD2 aligns across 15 bases. V was clipped by 4 bases and J by 6 bases; unmatched bases: 12. Germline V CDR1 and CDR2: MGHRA, YSYEKL. This CDR3 comprises 19 residues. DNA for the CDR3: TGCGCCAGCAGCCGACGGACTAGCGGGGGGGCCAAAAGCCCCGGGGAGCTGTTTTTT. It is translated as CASSRRTSGGAKSPGELFF.